This T cell receptor (beta chain) is from a study of shared clonotypes between healthy human individuals. Study-level information: Three plates each covered CD4 naive and memory; CD8 naive two, CD8 memory one. Regarding the study as a whole: Blood was the only sampled material, and tissue repertoires likely differ.

Libraries were prepared by immunoSEQ multiplex PCR; TCRdb keeps only in-frame clonotypes and omits some of them. Of roughly 2 million clones listed, 85% to 95% are singletons. V lost 7 bases to trimming and J lost 1 base, with 13 bases between them. CDR1 and CDR2 (germline): MNHNS, SASEGT. This CDR3 has 15 residues. A remark on this clone: The antigen remains unidentified.

The sequence was collected from a man aged 18 to 35 in good health. The chain is built from TRBV6-1 and TRBJ1-4, with D unresolved. The specimen was naive CD4+ T cells sorted from blood. Documented subset: CD45RA+ positively selected. The CDR3 DNA follows: TGTGCCAGCACCCCCTTGGGAGGAACTAATGAAAAACTGTTTTTT. Translated, it gives CASTPLGGTNEKLFF.